The 29 T cell receptor beta chains presented below share a single source sample, sequenced in a study of cytomegalovirus exposure and HLA in healthy donors. Repertoires were generated with immunoSEQ multiplex PCR, while TCRdb's copy carries only in-frame clones and drops some. The sample consists of approximately 270,000 clones, nearly 90% of them appearing once. Sequenced sample: PBMCs. These receptors came from a woman aged 18-35 years in good health and CMV-seronegative.

V and J are TRBV30 and TRBJ2-5, with TRBD1 identical over 7 bases. Germline CDR1 is GTSNPN and CDR2 is SVGIG (reference sequence). The CDR3 contains 14 residues. V dropped 3 bases and J dropped 5; count of bases not matched to a gene: 9. CDR3 nucleotides: TGTGCCTGGAGCCCGGGCAGGGGGACGGAGACCCAGTACTTC. Amino acids: CAWSPGRGTETQYF.

The V call is TRBV15, the J call TRBJ1-2; 7 positions match TRBD1. The CDR3 contains 16 residues. V was clipped by 0 bases and J by 8 bases; unmatched bases: 12. Per the germline V gene, CDR1 is LNHNV and CDR2 is YYDKDF (reference sequence). The CDR3: CATSRDRRVQGRGYTF. Written as DNA, the CDR3 is TGTGCCACCAGCAGAGATCGGCGGGTACAGGGGCGCGGCTACACCTTC. The whole variable domain, remainder taken from reference TRBV15 and TRBJ1-2, is DAMVIQNPRYQVTQFGKPVTLSCSQTLNHNVMYWYQQKSSQAPKLLFHYYDKDFNNEADTPDNFQSRRPNTSFCFLDIRSPGLGDTAMYLCATSRDRRVQGRGYTFGSGTRLTVV.

This clone was observed once. The chain joins TRBV13 to TRBJ2-1, with TRBD2 matching 10 bases. The junction had 10 bases not matched to a gene; V was cut back by 2 bases and J by 0 bases. CDR1 PRHDT and CDR2 FYEKMQ come from the germline V gene (reference sequence). This CDR3 spans 19 amino acids. CDR3 in DNA: TGTGCCAGCAGCTTATGGGCTAGCGGGGGCCCGAGCTCCTACAATGAGCAGTTCTTC. Translation: CASSLWASGGPSSYNEQFF.

The chain couples TRBV5-1 to TRBJ1-1; tentative D call: TRBD1 (6 bases). CDR3 length: 14 residues. Germline V gene lookup returns CDR1 SGHRS and CDR2 YFSETQ. V was trimmed by 4 bases and J by 3 bases, leaving 13 bases between them. CDR3 DNA sequence: TGCGCCAGCAGCCTGGGGGGCGGTTACACTGAAGCTTTCTTT. Translation gives CASSLGGGYTEAFF.

This clone turned up a few times. The chain uses TRBV6-1 and TRBJ1-6; a weak D match, TRBD1 (6 bases). The CDR3 loop spans 14 amino acids. The germline V gene has CDR1 MNHNS and CDR2 SASEGT. V shed 4 bases and J shed 7 bases, with 11 bases lying between them. In DNA, the CDR3 is TGTGCCAGCAGTGGAGTCCAGGGGAATTCACCCCTCCACTTT. Amino acid sequence: CASSGVQGNSPLHF.

The V call is TRBV2, the J call TRBJ2-1, with 9 bases that match TRBD1. The germline V gene encodes CDR1 SNHLY and CDR2 FYNNEI. The CDR3 length is 13 residues. V lost 6 bases and J lost 8; bases outside the gene matches: 5. CDR3 nucleotides: TGTGCCAGCAGGCCTGGACAGGGGCATGAGCAGTTCTTC. Translation gives CASRPGQGHEQFF. Based on the CDR3 plus reference TRBV2 and TRBJ2-1, the full variable domain is EPEVTQTPSHQVTQMGQEVILRCVPISNHLYFYWYRQILGQKVEFLVSFYNNEISEKSEIFDDQFSVERPDGSNFTLKIRSTKLEDSAMYFCASRPGQGHEQFFGPGTRLTVL.

This clone was seen just once. The V gene is TRBV28, the J gene TRBJ1-1, with D uncertain. CDR1 MDHEN and CDR2 SYDVKM come from the germline V gene. CDR3 length equals 13 residues. Trimming pared 7 bases from V and 0 bases from J, leaving 9 bases between. In nucleotides, the CDR3 is TGTGCCAGCAATACCGGTATGAACACTGAAGCTTTCTTT. The encoded protein is CASNTGMNTEAFF.

The J gene is TRBJ1-5, the V gene TRBV27; TRBD1 is a possible D gene (5 bases). Deletions cut 7 bases from V and 0 bases from J, with 13 bases between. CDR1 MNHEY and CDR2 SMNVEV come from the germline V gene (reference sequence). The CDR3 is made up of 15 amino acids. In DNA form, the CDR3 reads TGTGCCAGCAAGGATGCGGGGGTTAGCAATCAGCCCCAGCATTTT. It encodes CASKDAGVSNQPQHF.

This clone came up a few times. This rearrangement joins TRBV27 to TRBJ1-2; 8 nucleotides line up with TRBD1. The CDR3 is made up of 15 amino acids. The V gene end was trimmed by 3 bases and the J gene end by 8 bases; junction bases not matched to a gene: 11. Germline lookup yields CDR1 MNHEY and CDR2 SMNVEV (reference sequence). CDR3 DNA sequence: TGTGCCAGCAGTTTGCGGTATCAGGGGGCAAAGGGCTACACCTTC. It translates to CASSLRYQGAKGYTF.

Only a few counts were recorded for this clone. The chain employs TRBV2 and TRBJ1-2, with D perhaps TRBD1 (6 bases). The ends were cut back, 3 bases at V and 4 bases at J, with 9 bases in the middle. CDR1 and CDR2 from the germline V gene are SNHLY and FYNNEI. This CDR3 has 13 amino acids. In DNA, the CDR3 is TGTGCCAGCAGTGAGAGAGGGGGCTATGGCTACACCTTC. It codes for CASSERGGYGYTF.

The V call is TRBV6-6, the J call TRBJ2-5; D is undetermined. V was shortened by 5 bases and J by 5 bases, with 12 bases between the two germline ends. Looked up from germline, CDR1 is MNHNY and CDR2 is SVGAGI (reference sequence). This CDR3 spans 13 amino acids. The CDR3 nucleotides read TGTGCCAGCAGTCGCGAAGATTTCGAGACCCAGTACTTC. Translated: CASSREDFETQYF.

The chain joins TRBV18 to TRBJ2-5; D uncertain. Germline V gene lookup returns CDR1 KGHSH and CDR2 LQKENI. Trimming removed 0 bases at V and 2 bases at J, with 22 bases between. This CDR3 has 19 residues. The CDR3 DNA sequence: TGTGCCAGCTCACCACCGGCTTCGCTCGTGGTGGCAGAACAAGAGACCCAGTACTTC. Encoded protein: CASSPPASLVVAEQETQYF.

This clone showed up just a few times. V gene TRBV13 combines with J gene TRBJ1-5, with 9 nucleotides matching TRBD1. Germline CDR1 PRHDT, CDR2 FYEKMQ (reference sequence). The V and J ends lost 5 bases and 0 bases, in that order; junction bases with no gene match: 5. This CDR3 is built from 16 residues. CDR3 sequence: CASSKDRGDSNQPQHF. The CDR3 DNA reads TGTGCCAGCAGCAAGGACAGGGGAGATAGCAATCAGCCCCAGCATTTT.

The CDR3 loop reads CASSSPDSPLHF. Written as DNA, the CDR3 is TGTGCCAGCAGTTCCCCGGATTCACCCCTCCACTTT. The chain carries TRBV28 and TRBJ1-6; D is ambiguous. CDR3 length: 12 amino acids. Germline-derived CDR1 and CDR2 are MDHEN and SYDVKM. V dropped 4 bases and J dropped 8 bases, with 6 bases sitting between them.

V is TRBV7-2 and J is TRBJ2-2; D not resolved. The CDR3 has 12 residues. CDR1 is SGHTA, CDR2 FQGNSA, per germline. The ends were cut back, 5 bases at V and 6 bases at J, with 7 bases in the middle. DNA for the CDR3: TGTGCCAGCAGCCCTAGTTCCGGGGAGCTGTTTTTT. It is translated as CASSPSSGELFF.

The V gene is TRBV28, the J gene TRBJ1-4, with D perhaps TRBD1 (5 bases). CDR3 length equals 16 residues. Trimming stripped 1 base from V and 5 bases from J, with 14 bases between. Germline V gene data show CDR1 as MDHEN and CDR2 as SYDVKM. CDR3: CASSLSGAANNEKLFF. The CDR3 DNA reads as TGTGCCAGCAGTTTATCTGGGGCAGCTAACAATGAAAAACTGTTTTTT.

This chain connects TRBV9 to TRBJ2-7; D is perhaps TRBD2 (6 bases). The germline V gene has CDR1 SGDLS and CDR2 YYNGEE. This CDR3 has 13 residues. Trimming removed 6 bases at V and 7 bases at J, with 17 bases between. The CDR3 DNA follows: TGTGCCAGCACCCGGGACTGGGCCGGAGAGCAGTACTTC. This gives the protein CASTRDWAGEQYF.

The CDR3 DNA follows: TGTGCCACCATGATTTTTGTCAGAACCAACAATGAGCAGTTCTTC. Translating gives CATMIFVRTNNEQFF. The chain recombines TRBV2 with TRBJ2-1; D gene unclear. Germline CDR1 SNHLY, CDR2 FYNNEI. V lost 10 bases and J 5 bases, leaving 21 bases between the germline ends. The CDR3 totals 15 residues.

The V gene is TRBV30, the J gene TRBJ1-5; the match to TRBD1 covers 8 bases. The germline CDR1 and CDR2 sequences are GTSNPN and SVGIG (reference sequence). Trimming cost V 0 bases and J 6 bases; bases outside gene matches: 4. This CDR3 contains 14 residues. Here the CDR3 reads CAWSVGQGSQPQHF. The CDR3 bases are TGTGCCTGGAGTGTAGGACAGGGAAGTCAGCCCCAGCATTTT.

This chain connects TRBV28 to TRBJ2-5; the match to TRBD2 covers 11 bases. Germline V CDR1 and CDR2: MDHEN, SYDVKM. V trimming: 5 bases; J trimming: 4 bases; junction bases outside the gene matches: 6. The CDR3 has 15 amino acids. In DNA, the CDR3 is TGTGCCAGCAGTCCGAGACTAGCGGGGATAGAGACCCAGTACTTC. This codes for CASSPRLAGIETQYF.

V is TRBV29-1 and J is TRBJ2-1; 16 nucleotides align to TRBD2. Germline CDR1 reads SQVTM; CDR2 reads ANQGSEA. V lost 7 bases, J lost 8 bases, and 5 bases stayed unmatched. This CDR3 has 14 residues. DNA of the CDR3: TGCAGCGCCGAGGGACTAGCGGGGGGGCATGAGCAGTTCTTC. Translating it yields CSAEGLAGGHEQFF.

This chain uses TRBV6-1 with TRBJ2-5; D is possibly TRBD1 (6 bases). Trimming shortened V by 3 bases and J by 2 bases, and 16 bases separated the two germline ends. The CDR3 is made up of 16 amino acids. Germline CDR1 MNHNS, CDR2 SASEGT. The chain's CDR3 is CASSDLGPGEQETQYF. The CDR3 region has the DNA TGTGCCAGCAGTGATCTTGGGCCAGGGGAACAAGAGACCCAGTACTTC.

The CDR3 DNA follows: TGTGCCAGCAGCGTAGCCAGGGGGGTATACACTGAAGCTTTCTTT. It codes for CASSVARGVYTEAFF. This rearrangement joins TRBV9 to TRBJ1-1, with TRBD1 identical over 7 bases. The V segment lost 0 bases and the J segment 3 bases; nucleotides outside the gene matches: 5. Per the germline V gene, CDR1 is SGDLS and CDR2 is YYNGEE. There are 15 residues in the CDR3.

V usage is TRBV29-1 and J usage is TRBJ1-3, with D perhaps matching TRBD1 (5 bases). The germline gives CDR1 SQVTM, CDR2 ANQGSEA. V was clipped by 6 bases and J by 4 bases, with 13 bases between them. The CDR3 spans 13 residues. CDR3 bases: TGCAGCGTGGACCAGGGTGCCGGAAACACCATATATTTT. It yields the protein CSVDQGAGNTIYF.

This chain connects TRBV18 to TRBJ1-1, with TRBD1 identical over 8 bases. Trimming cost V 4 bases and J 1 base; bases outside gene matches: 8. The CDR3 runs 16 residues. CDR1 is KGHSH, CDR2 LQKENI, per germline. Written as DNA, the CDR3 is TGTGCCAGCTCACACGAATTCCAGGGGGCGAACACTGAAGCTTTCTTT. It codes for CASSHEFQGANTEAFF.

This chain links TRBV10-3 with TRBJ2-2; 12 bases are a match to TRBD1. Germline V gene sequence: CDR1 ENHRY, CDR2 SYGVKD. The CDR3 runs 16 residues. Germline trimming cut 6 bases from V and 4 bases from J; bases unmatched to any gene: 6. The CDR3 DNA reads as TGTGCCATCAGGGGACAGGGGGCGCGTAGCACCGGGGAGCTGTTTTTT. This gives the protein CAIRGQGARSTGELFF.

V and J are TRBV2 and TRBJ1-1; D possibly corresponds to TRBD1 (5 bases). This CDR3 is 18 amino acids long. V was trimmed by 6 bases and J by 2 bases, leaving 25 bases between them. CDR1 and CDR2 from the germline V gene are SNHLY and FYNNEI. CDR3 amino acids: CASRPGLRTTSSNTEAFF. CDR3 DNA sequence: TGTGCCAGCAGGCCGGGACTTAGAACCACCTCGTCCAACACTGAAGCTTTCTTT. The whole variable domain, remainder taken from reference TRBV2 and TRBJ1-1, is EPEVTQTPSHQVTQMGQEVILRCVPISNHLYFYWYRQILGQKVEFLVSFYNNEISEKSEIFDDQFSVERPDGSNFTLKIRSTKLEDSAMYFCASRPGLRTTSSNTEAFFGQGTRLTVV.

With regard to this clone: Within the sample, other DNA sequences also encode this same CDR3. The chain recombines TRBV5-1 with TRBJ1-5; D might be TRBD1 (5 bases). The CDR3 covers 15 residues. Per the germline V gene, CDR1 is SGHRS and CDR2 is YFSETQ. The V end lost 0 bases, the J end lost 1 base, and 8 bases lay between the germline ends. The CDR3 DNA reads as TGCGCCAGCAGCTTGGTCGCAGGGAGCAATCAGCCCCAGCATTTT. Residues: CASSLVAGSNQPQHF. The complete variable domain, with remaining parts taken from reference TRBV5-1 and TRBJ1-5, reads KAGVTQTPRYLIKTRGQQVTLSCSPISGHRSVSWYQQTPGQGLQFLFEYFSETQRNKGNFPGRFSGRQFSNSRSEMNVSTLELGDSALYLCASSLVAGSNQPQHFGDGTRLSIL.

V and J are TRBV7-2 and TRBJ1-4, with TRBD1 identical over 7 bases. The V segment lost 5 bases and the J segment 10 bases; nucleotides outside the gene matches: 4. Germline-derived CDR1 and CDR2 are SGHTA and FQGNSA. The CDR3 length is 12 residues. CDR3 DNA sequence: TGTGCCAGCAGCCTCGACAGGGCAAAACTGTTTTTT. Translation gives CASSLDRAKLFF.